Below, 27 T cell receptor beta chains from the same sample are listed, as sequenced in a study of regulatory T cells in long-lasting Graves disease. Researchers made TCR beta libraries by using iRepertoire HTBI primers and running Arm-PCR on CDR3 regions. From the multiplex PCR reads, TCRdb called clonotypes with MiXCR, one entry per CDR3 protein. The data hold 500,000 to 800,000 distinct CDR3 sequences, with around 30% observed a single time. Specified time point: persistent/refractory GD, antithyroid drugs over 5 years with positive TRAb. The TCR library used RNA extracted from PBMCs. Source: peripheral blood mononuclear cells (PBMCs), taken when the disease was refractory, from a patient treated with antithyroid drugs. Receptors originate from a female donor with Graves disease.

This clonotype appeared many times. The chain recombines TRBV12-3 or TRBV12-4 with TRBJ1-1; the D gene is possibly TRBD1 (5 bases). CDR3 length: 15 residues. Deletions cut 6 bases from V and 4 bases from J, with 18 bases between. CDR3: CASRSRGVTGTEAFF. The CDR3 DNA reads as TGTGCCAGCAGGAGCCGAGGGGTTACAGGCACTGAAGCTTTCTTT.

In this sample, this clonotype turned up a few times. The chain combines TRBV30 with TRBJ1-1; 7 bases are a match to TRBD1. V lost 5 bases, J lost 3 bases, and 3 bases stayed unmatched. In germline, CDR1 is GTSNPN, CDR2 SVGIG (reference sequence). The CDR3 has 12 amino acids. The CDR3 region has the DNA TGTGCCTGGCTTGACAGGGACACTGAAGCTTTCTTT. It encodes CAWLDRDTEAFF. The entire variable domain, with the rest obtained from reference TRBV30 and TRBJ1-1, is as follows: SQTIHQWPATLVQPVGSPLSLECTVEGTSNPNLYWYRQAAGRGLQLLFYSVGIGQISSEVPQNLSASRPQDRQFILSSKKLLLSDSGFYLCAWLDRDTEAFFGQGTRLTVV.

This clonotype was detected a few times. The V gene is TRBV28, the J gene TRBJ2-5, with 7 bases aligning to TRBD1. The CDR3 is made up of 13 amino acids. Germline assignment: CDR1 MDHEN and CDR2 SYDVKM. The J segment lost 4 bases and the V segment lost 7 bases, leaving 6 bases of the junction unmatched. The CDR3 here is CASNDRVPETQYF. CDR3 nucleotides: TGTGCCAGCAACGACAGGGTCCCAGAGACCCAGTACTTC.

This clonotype was counted ten times or more. The V gene is TRBV25-1, the J gene TRBJ2-7; the D gene is possibly TRBD2 (6 bases). Germline CDR1 is MGHDK and CDR2 is SYGVNS. CDR3 length equals 15 residues. Trimming removed 2 bases from V and 6 bases from J, with 17 bases in between. The CDR3 nucleotides read TGTGCCAGCAGTGAAAGGCTCGGGAGCATCATCGAGCAGTACTTC. It yields the protein CASSERLGSIIEQYF.

This chain links TRBV28 with TRBJ1-1; D ambiguous. The CDR3 extends over 15 amino acids. Germline V lookup: CDR1 MDHEN, CDR2 SYDVKM. V was clipped by 7 bases and J by 1 base, with 16 bases between them. The CDR3 is CASTQNWFENTEAFF. In DNA form, the CDR3 reads TGTGCCAGCACCCAGAACTGGTTTGAGAACACTGAAGCTTTCTTT.

Ten or more counts support this clonotype. This sequence joins TRBV19 and TRBJ1-5; D call uncertain. The CDR3 loop spans 15 amino acids. Germline CDR1 is LNHDA and CDR2 is SQIVND (reference sequence). The ends were cut back, 3 bases at V and 0 bases at J, with 9 bases in the middle. CDR3: CASSMRGLSNQPQHF. The CDR3 region has the DNA TGTGCCAGTAGTATGCGAGGGCTTAGCAATCAGCCCCAGCATTTT.

V and J are TRBV9 and TRBJ1-1; the D gene is possibly TRBD1 (5 bases). Per the germline V gene, CDR1 is SGDLS and CDR2 is YYNGEE. The V and J ends lost 2 bases and 3 bases respectively, with 20 bases between them. The CDR3 has 17 residues. The CDR3 nucleotides are TGTGCCAGCAGCGTGGGGCTCAGGGAAATAAGGGACACTGAAGCTTTCTTT. It translates to CASSVGLREIRDTEAFF.

This clonotype has just a few counts. The rearrangement links TRBV6-2 or TRBV6-3 to TRBJ1-2; a possible D gene is TRBD1 (5 bases). Germline CDR1 MNHEY, CDR2 SVGEGT. V was pared by 7 bases and J by 3 bases, with 15 bases between. The CDR3 loop spans 14 amino acids. The CDR3 protein is CASKLGTADYGYTF. CDR3 DNA sequence: TGTGCCAGCAAATTGGGGACGGCCGACTATGGCTACACCTTC.

This clonotype was counted only a few times. V and J are TRBV12-5 and TRBJ1-2; TRBD1 might be the D (5 bases). Germline loops: CDR1 LGHNT, CDR2 FRNRAP. This CDR3 is built from 16 residues. Trimming removed 0 bases from V and 0 bases from J, with 11 bases in between. The CDR3 DNA reads as TGTGCTAGTGGTTTGGTACCAACAGGCGCTAACTATGGCTACACCTTC. Its protein product is CASGLVPTGANYGYTF.

The chain has TRBV11-2 and TRBJ2-5; TRBD2 agrees at 11 bases. Germline V gene sequence: CDR1 SGHAT, CDR2 FQNNGV. V trimming: 7 bases; J trimming: 4 bases; junction bases outside the gene matches: 8. The CDR3 totals 15 residues. The CDR3 is CASNRGTSGLETQYF. CDR3 nucleotides: TGTGCCAGCAATAGAGGGACTAGCGGATTAGAGACCCAGTACTTC.

The sample holds a few counts of this clonotype. The rearrangement joins TRBV7-9 to TRBJ2-1, with 10 bases fitting TRBD2. The CDR3 loop spans 14 amino acids. The junction had 6 bases not matched to a gene; V was cut back by 6 bases and J by 7 bases. Germline V gene data show CDR1 as SEHNR and CDR2 as FQNEAQ (reference sequence). The CDR3 bases are TGTGCCAGCAGTTCTAGCGGGAGTCCGAATGAGCAGTTCTTC. As protein: CASSSSGSPNEQFF. Together with reference TRBV7-9 and TRBJ2-1, the CDR3 gives the full variable domain: DTGVSQNPRHKITKRGQNVTFRCDPISEHNRLYWYRQTLGQGPEFLTYFQNEAQLEKSRLLSDRFSAERPKGSFSTLEIQRTEQGDSAMYLCASSSSGSPNEQFFGPGTRLTVL.

The rearrangement links TRBV2 to TRBJ1-1; possibly TRBD1 for D (6 bases). V lost 5 bases and J lost 1, with 23 bases in between. There are 18 residues in the CDR3. Germline values: CDR1 SNHLY, CDR2 FYNNEI. The CDR3 nucleotides are TGTGCCAGCAGTCTATCCTTACAGGGTGAGAGGAAGAACACTGAAGCTTTCTTT. Translation gives CASSLSLQGERKNTEAFF.

A few counts support this clonotype. The chain uses TRBV11-2 and TRBJ2-5, with D possibly being TRBD2 (6 bases). The germline V gene has CDR1 SGHAT and CDR2 FQNNGV. This CDR3 is built from 15 residues. Deletions cut 1 base from V and 3 bases from J, with 12 bases between. The CDR3 nucleotides are TGTGCCAGCAGCTTAGGAGCCGGGAGTAAAGAGACCCAGTACTTC. Translated, it gives CASSLGAGSKETQYF.

V gene TRBV11-2 combines with J gene TRBJ2-5; a possible D gene is TRBD1 (6 bases). Germline-derived CDR1 and CDR2 are SGHAT and FQNNGV. V lost 3 bases and J 4 bases, leaving 12 bases between the germline ends. This CDR3 spans 14 amino acids. The CDR3 spells CASSFQGPGETQYF. The CDR3, as DNA: TGTGCCAGCAGCTTCCAGGGGCCAGGAGAGACCCAGTACTTC.

J is TRBJ1-2 and V is TRBV6-4; no definite D call. V shed 5 bases and J shed 4 bases, with 11 bases lying between them. Germline-derived CDR1 and CDR2 are MRHNA and SNTAGT. The CDR3 sequence is 13 residues long. The DNA of the CDR3 is TGTGCCAGCAGTCCCGACGACGGCTATGGCTACACCTTC. Translating gives CASSPDDGYGYTF.

The CDR3 DNA reads as TGCAGTGCTATGGTGCTCTATGGCTACACCTTC. Its protein product is CSAMVLYGYTF. This chain links TRBV20-1 with TRBJ1-2; D uncertain. V was shortened by 4 bases and J by 4 bases, with 7 bases between the two germline ends. Looked up from germline, CDR1 is DFQATT and CDR2 is SNEGSKA (reference sequence). The CDR3 runs to 11 residues.

This clonotype was detected only a few times. The chain has TRBV11-2 and TRBJ2-2, with 13 bases identical to TRBD2. The CDR3 is made up of 19 amino acids. Germline assignment: CDR1 SGHAT and CDR2 FQNNGV. The trim removed 0 bases at V and 2 bases at J, leaving 6 bases unmatched. The CDR3, as DNA: TGTGCCAGCAGCTTAGACCGACTAGCGGGAGGCGGAAACACCGGGGAGCTGTTTTTT. Translating gives CASSLDRLAGGGNTGELFF.

This clonotype was found once. V usage is TRBV6-2 or TRBV6-3 and J usage is TRBJ1-1; unclear D gene. This CDR3 has 14 amino acids. Per the germline V gene, CDR1 is MNHEY and CDR2 is SVGEGT. Trimming cost V 2 bases and J 1 base, with 8 bases left between them. The CDR3 nucleotides are TGTGCCAGCAGTTACGGGAACCCGAACACTGAAGCTTTCTTT. Its translation: CASSYGNPNTEAFF.

The rearrangement links TRBV19 to TRBJ1-5, with D unresolved. CDR3 size: 16 residues. V was clipped by 3 bases and J by 3 bases, with 15 bases between them. Germline V CDR1 and CDR2: LNHDA, SQIVND (reference sequence). CDR3 bases: TGTGCCAGTAGTATTATTAGGGCCGGACTCAATCAGCCCCAGCATTTT. Its translation is CASSIIRAGLNQPQHF.

This clonotype was seen repeatedly, ten times or more. The chain joins TRBV29-1 to TRBJ2-5; D is unclear. The V gene lost 0 bases and the J gene lost 2 bases, with 4 bases spanning the gap. This CDR3 is built from 12 residues. The germline V gene has CDR1 SQVTM and CDR2 ANQGSEA. The CDR3, as DNA: TGCAGCGTTGAAGAACAGCAAGAGACCCAGTACTTC. It encodes CSVEEQQETQYF.

This clonotype was observed many times. The chain is built from TRBV2 and TRBJ1-5; D remains ambiguous. V was trimmed by 5 bases and J by 4 bases, leaving 9 bases between them. CDR3 length: 13 residues. CDR1 and CDR2 from the germline V gene are SNHLY and FYNNEI. In nucleotides, the CDR3 is TGTGCCAGCAGTAGAGACGGGAATCAGCCCCAGCATTTT. Translation gives CASSRDGNQPQHF. Together with reference TRBV2 and TRBJ1-5, the CDR3 gives the full variable domain: EPEVTQTPSHQVTQMGQEVILRCVPISNHLYFYWYRQILGQKVEFLVSFYNNEISEKSEIFDDQFSVERPDGSNFTLKIRSTKLEDSAMYFCASSRDGNQPQHFGDGTRLSIL.

In the case of this clonotype: A single base is all that separates this from a far larger clone, so a read error is likely. V usage is TRBV2 and J usage is TRBJ1-5, with D possibly matching TRBD1 (5 bases). The CDR3 contains 12 residues. Germline CDR1 reads SNHLY; CDR2 reads FYNNEI. Trimming pared 7 bases from V and 4 bases from J, leaving 8 bases between. CDR3 coding DNA: TGTGCCAGCAATGACAGAAATCAGCCCCAGCATTTT. Translated: CASNDRNQPQHF.

This clonotype was seen at least ten times. This sequence joins TRBV2 and TRBJ1-6, with TRBD1 matching 7 bases. The J segment lost 7 bases and the V segment lost 9 bases, leaving 12 bases of the junction unmatched. Per the germline V gene, CDR1 is SNHLY and CDR2 is FYNNEI. This CDR3 has 15 residues. The CDR3 nucleotides are TGTGCCAGTTATACCCCGGGACAGACAAATTCACCCCTCCACTTT. Protein: CASYTPGQTNSPLHF.

The V and J genes are TRBV19 and TRBJ1-2, with D perhaps matching TRBD1 (6 bases). Trimming shortened V by 7 bases and J by 2 bases, and 14 bases separated the two germline ends. The CDR3 sequence is 14 residues long. Per germline, CDR1 LNHDA and CDR2 SQIVND (reference sequence). For the CDR3, the DNA is TGTGCCAGTACTTACGGGACACTCAACTATGGCTACACCTTC. It translates to CASTYGTLNYGYTF.

The rearrangement links TRBV11-2 to TRBJ1-2; 8 bases agree with TRBD1. Germline V gene lookup returns CDR1 SGHAT and CDR2 FQNNGV. After removal of 7 bases from V and 7 bases from J, the junction contained 14 bases not matched to a gene. The CDR3 is 15 residues long. The CDR3 DNA reads as TGTGCCAGCACCAAAAGCCCTTCAGGGGGCAGTGGCTACACCTTC. Its protein product is CASTKSPSGGSGYTF.

For the CDR3, the DNA is TGCGCCAGCAGCGAGGACAGGGGAACCGCGAGAGCTTTCTTT. Translation gives CASSEDRGTARAFF. The chain combines TRBV10-2 with TRBJ1-1, with 9 bases that match TRBD1. CDR3 size: 14 residues. Germline V gives CDR1 WSHSY, CDR2 SAAADI. V shed 6 bases, J shed 10 bases, and the junction held 12 bases outside the gene matches.

This clonotype was seen ten or more times. The chain has TRBV5-1 and TRBJ1-1, with unresolved D. Germline loops: CDR1 SGHRS, CDR2 YFSETQ. The CDR3 contains 14 residues. Deletions cut 1 base from V and 2 bases from J, with 9 bases between. The CDR3 is CASSLLDLNTEAFF. The CDR3 nucleotides are TGCGCCAGCAGCTTGTTGGACTTAAACACTGAAGCTTTCTTT.